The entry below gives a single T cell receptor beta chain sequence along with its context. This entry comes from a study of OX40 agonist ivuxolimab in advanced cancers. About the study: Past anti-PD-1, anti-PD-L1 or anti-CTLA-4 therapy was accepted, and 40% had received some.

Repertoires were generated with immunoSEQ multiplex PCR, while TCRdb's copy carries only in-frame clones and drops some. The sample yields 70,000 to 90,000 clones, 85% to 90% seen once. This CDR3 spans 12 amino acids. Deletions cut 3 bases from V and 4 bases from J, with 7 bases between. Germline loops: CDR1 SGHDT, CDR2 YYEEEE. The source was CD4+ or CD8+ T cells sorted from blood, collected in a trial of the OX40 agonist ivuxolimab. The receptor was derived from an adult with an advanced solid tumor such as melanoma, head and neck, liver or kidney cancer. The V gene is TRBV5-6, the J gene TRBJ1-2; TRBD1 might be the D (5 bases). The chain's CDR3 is CASSSDSYGYTF. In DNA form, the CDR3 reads TGTGCCAGCAGCTCAGACAGCTATGGCTACACCTTC. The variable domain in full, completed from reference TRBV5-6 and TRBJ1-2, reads DAGVTQSPTHLIKTRGQQVTLRCSPKSGHDTVSWYQQALGQGPQFIFQYYEEEERQRGNFPDRFSGHQFPNYSSELNVNALLLGDSALYLCASSSDSYGYTFGSGTRLTVV.